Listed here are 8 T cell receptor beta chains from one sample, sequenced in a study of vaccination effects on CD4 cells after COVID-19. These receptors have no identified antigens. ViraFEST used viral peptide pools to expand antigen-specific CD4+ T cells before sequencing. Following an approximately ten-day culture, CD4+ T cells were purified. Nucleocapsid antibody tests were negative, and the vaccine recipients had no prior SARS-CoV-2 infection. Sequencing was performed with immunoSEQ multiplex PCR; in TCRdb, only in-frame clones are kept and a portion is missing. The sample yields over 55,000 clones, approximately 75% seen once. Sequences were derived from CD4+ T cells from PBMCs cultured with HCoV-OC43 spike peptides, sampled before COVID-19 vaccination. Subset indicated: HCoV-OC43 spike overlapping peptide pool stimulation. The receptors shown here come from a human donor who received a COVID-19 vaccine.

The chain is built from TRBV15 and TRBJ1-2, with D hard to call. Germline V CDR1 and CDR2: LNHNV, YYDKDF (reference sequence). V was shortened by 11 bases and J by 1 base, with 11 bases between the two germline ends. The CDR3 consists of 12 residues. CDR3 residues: CAASYLNYGYTF. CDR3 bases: TGTGCCGCGTCGTATCTTAACTATGGCTACACCTTC.

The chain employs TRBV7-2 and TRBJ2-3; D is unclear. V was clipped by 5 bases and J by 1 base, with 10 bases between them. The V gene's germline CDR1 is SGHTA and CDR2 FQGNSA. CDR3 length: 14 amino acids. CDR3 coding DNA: TGTGCCAGCAGCCCTGGCGGCGGCACAGATACGCAGTATTTT. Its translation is CASSPGGGTDTQYF.

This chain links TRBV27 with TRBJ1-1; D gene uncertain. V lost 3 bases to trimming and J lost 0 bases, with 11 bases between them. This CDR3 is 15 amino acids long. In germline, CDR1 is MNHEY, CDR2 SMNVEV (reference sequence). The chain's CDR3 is CASSFRAGMNTEAFF. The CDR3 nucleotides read TGTGCCAGCAGTTTCCGGGCAGGCATGAACACTGAAGCTTTCTTT.

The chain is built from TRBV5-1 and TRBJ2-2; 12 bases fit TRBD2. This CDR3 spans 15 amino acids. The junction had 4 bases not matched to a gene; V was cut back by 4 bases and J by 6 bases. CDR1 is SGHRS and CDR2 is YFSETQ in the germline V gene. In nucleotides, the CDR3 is TGCGCCAGCAGCGTCCTAGCGGGGGGGCCCGGGGAGCTGTTTTTT. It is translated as CASSVLAGGPGELFF.

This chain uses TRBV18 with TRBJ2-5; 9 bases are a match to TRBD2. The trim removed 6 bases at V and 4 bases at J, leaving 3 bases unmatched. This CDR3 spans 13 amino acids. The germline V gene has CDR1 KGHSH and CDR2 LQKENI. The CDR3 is CASSPGLAETQYF. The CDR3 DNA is TGTGCCAGCTCCCCGGGACTAGCAGAGACCCAGTACTTC.

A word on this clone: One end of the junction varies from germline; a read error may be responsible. The CDR3 here is CASSRDSHNEQFF. In DNA form, the CDR3 reads TGTGCCAGCAGTAGGGACTCCCACAATGAGCAGTTCTTC. The J gene is TRBJ2-1, the V gene TRBV28, with D perhaps TRBD2 (6 bases). The V gene's germline CDR1 is MDHEN and CDR2 SYDVKM. The CDR3 is 13 residues long.

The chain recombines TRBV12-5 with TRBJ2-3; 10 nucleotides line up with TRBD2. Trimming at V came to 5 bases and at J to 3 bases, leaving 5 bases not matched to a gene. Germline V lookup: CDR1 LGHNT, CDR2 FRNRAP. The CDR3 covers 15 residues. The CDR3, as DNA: TGTGCTAGTGGTGTGGCTAGCGGGGGTACAGATACGCAGTATTTT. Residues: CASGVASGGTDTQYF.

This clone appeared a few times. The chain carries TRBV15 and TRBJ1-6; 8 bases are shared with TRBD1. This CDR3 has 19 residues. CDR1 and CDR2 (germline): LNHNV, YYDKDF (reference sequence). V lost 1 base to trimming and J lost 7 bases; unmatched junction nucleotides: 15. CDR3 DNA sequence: TGTGCCACCAGCAGAGCCCTGAGTAGGGGCAGGGGGCCCAATTCACCCCTCCACTTT. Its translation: CATSRALSRGRGPNSPLHF.